This T cell receptor beta chain was captured in a study of T cell responses to AZD1222 COVID-19 vaccine. On the study more broadly: Whether given at about 4 or about 12 weeks, second doses were pooled.

The study's findings and limits: Nearly half of spike-specific TCRs reportedly target unmutated variant regions. Females outnumbered males among donors, who were mostly white British; clonal diversity was possibly underestimated. Once two AZD1222 doses were given, Spike-specific TCR breadth and depth went up.

Of note for this clone: Its antigen is undetermined.

This table comes from immunoSEQ multiplex PCR, and its TCRdb copy is limited to in-frame clones, with some not included. The sample consists of tens of thousands of clones, just over 85% of them appearing once. Looked up from germline, CDR1 is SGHDN and CDR2 is FVKESK. The length of the CDR3 is 14 residues. V dropped 0 bases and J dropped 8 bases, with 13 bases sitting between them. Sequences were derived from peripheral blood, sampled on day 0 of AZD1222 vaccination. The TCR originated in an adult in good health. The chain has TRBV14 and TRBJ1-2; D gene uncertain. This CDR3 reads CASSQDEGVWGYTF. CDR3 nucleotide sequence: TGTGCCAGCAGCCAAGATGAGGGAGTCTGGGGCTACACCTTC.